Below are 22 T cell receptor beta chains sequenced from a single sample in a study of cytomegalovirus exposure and HLA in healthy donors. Primers included in the PCR were 60 Vbeta and 13 Jbeta primers. Data came from immunoSEQ multiplex PCR; TCRdb stores just in-frame clones and leaves some out. This sample has 210,000 or so clones; about three quarters occur once, and the top ten carry less than 2.5%. The sample taken for sequencing was PBMCs. All receptors come from a young woman in good health and CMV-seropositive.

This clone appeared a few times. An end of the junction differs from the germline gene, which may be a read error. V usage is TRBV6-6 and J usage is TRBJ1-1; the match to TRBD1 covers 8 bases. The CDR3 loop spans 15 amino acids. Germline CDR1 reads MNHNY; CDR2 reads SVGAGI (reference sequence). CDR3 nucleotide sequence: TGTGCCAGCAGTCACTCACAGGGGGTAGGAACTGAAGCTTTCTTT. As protein: CASSHSQGVGTEAFF.

The chain has TRBV5-1 and TRBJ2-7; TRBD1 agrees at 8 bases. The CDR3 loop spans 15 amino acids. Unmatched junction bases numbered 14, after V lost 6 bases and J lost 6 bases. In germline, CDR1 is SGHRS, CDR2 YFSETQ. The CDR3 nucleotides are TGCGCCAGCAACGACCCTCAGGGGGCGCAGGGCGAGCAGTACTTC. This gives the protein CASNDPQGAQGEQYF. Using reference TRBV5-1 and TRBJ2-7 for the parts outside the CDR3, the full variable domain is KAGVTQTPRYLIKTRGQQVTLSCSPISGHRSVSWYQQTPGQGLQFLFEYFSETQRNKGNFPGRFSGRQFSNSRSEMNVSTLELGDSALYLCASNDPQGAQGEQYFGPGTRLTVT.

The chain joins TRBV6-5 to TRBJ2-7; TRBD1 aligns across 10 bases. This CDR3 spans 14 amino acids. V lost 5 bases and J lost 7; bases outside the gene matches: 8. Germline lookup yields CDR1 MNHEY and CDR2 SVGAGI. The CDR3 is CASSKRQGAPEQYF. The CDR3, as DNA: TGTGCCAGCAGTAAAAGACAGGGGGCGCCTGAGCAGTACTTC.

Note on this clone: Other DNA sequences in the same sample also yield this CDR3. J is TRBJ1-2 and V is TRBV30; D not resolved. V was trimmed by 3 bases and J by 2 bases, leaving 4 bases between them. Germline-derived CDR1 and CDR2 are GTSNPN and SVGIG (reference sequence). This CDR3 region has 11 residues. The DNA of the CDR3 is TGTGCCTGGAGCCGGAACTATGGCTACACCTTC. Translated: CAWSRNYGYTF.

V and J are TRBV30 and TRBJ2-7, with D unclear. Germline V gene sequence: CDR1 GTSNPN, CDR2 SVGIG (reference sequence). The CDR3 is 12 residues long. V was trimmed by 0 bases and J by 6 bases, leaving 9 bases between them. CDR3 nucleotide sequence: TGTGCCTGGAGTGTACCGGCTAGCGAGCAGTACTTC. As protein: CAWSVPASEQYF.

The chain carries TRBV19 and TRBJ2-1, with 9 bases lining up with TRBD2. The CDR3 loop spans 18 amino acids. Looked up from germline, CDR1 is LNHDA and CDR2 is SQIVND (reference sequence). The J segment lost 5 bases and the V segment lost 4 bases, leaving 15 bases of the junction unmatched. CDR3 nucleotides: TGTGCCAGTAGTAATTCGCTTTGGGAGCGGGGGGAAAACAATGAGCAGTTCTTC. Amino acid sequence: CASSNSLWERGENNEQFF.

This clone appeared once. This rearrangement joins TRBV28 to TRBJ1-5; 7 positions agree with TRBD1. Germline loops: CDR1 MDHEN, CDR2 SYDVKM. The CDR3 sequence is 16 residues long. The V gene end was trimmed by 5 bases and the J gene end by 5 bases; junction bases not matched to a gene: 12. The CDR3 DNA reads TGTGCCAGCAGTACCCCGACAGGGTCGGGGGATCAGCCCCAGCATTTT. This encodes CASSTPTGSGDQPQHF. The full variable domain, with the rest looked up from reference TRBV28 and TRBJ1-5, is DVKVTQSSRYLVKRTGEKVFLECVQDMDHENMFWYRQDPGLGLRLIYFSYDVKMKEKGDIPEGYSVSREKKERFSLILESASTNQTSMYLCASSTPTGSGDQPQHFGDGTRLSIL.

The chain links TRBV10-3 to TRBJ1-4; D perhaps matches TRBD1 (6 bases). CDR1 is ENHRY and CDR2 is SYGVKD in the germline V gene. The CDR3 is 14 residues long. The V end lost 5 bases, the J end lost 6 bases, and 13 bases lay between the germline ends. The chain's CDR3 is CAISPGAPDEKLFF. The CDR3 region has the DNA TGTGCCATCAGTCCAGGGGCGCCAGATGAAAAACTGTTTTTT.

This clone appeared a few times. V gene TRBV27 combines with J gene TRBJ2-5, with a weak D call TRBD1 (6 bases). Germline V gene lookup returns CDR1 MNHEY and CDR2 SMNVEV (reference sequence). The CDR3 contains 16 residues. The V end was cut by 4 bases, the J end by 4 bases, with 19 bases between. The CDR3 nucleotides read TGTGCCAGCAGTTCCGCACCCCGAAGGGGGTCAGAGACCCAGTACTTC. Its protein product is CASSSAPRRGSETQYF.

Only one count was recorded for this clone. The junction differs from germline at one of its ends, possibly a read error. The chain combines TRBV19 with TRBJ1-1; tentatively, D is TRBD1 (6 bases). This CDR3 contains 13 residues. The V gene's germline CDR1 is LNHDA and CDR2 SQIVND (reference sequence). The CDR3 sequence is CASPNPPTGKISF. Written as DNA, the CDR3 is TGTGCCAGTCCCAACCCGCCAACAGGGAAGATAAGCTTT.

This rearrangement joins TRBV2 to TRBJ2-7; 10 positions match TRBD1. V lost 11 bases to trimming and J lost 3 bases; unmatched junction nucleotides: 4. Per the germline V gene, CDR1 is SNHLY and CDR2 is FYNNEI. The CDR3 runs 12 residues. The CDR3 here is CALRTGGYEQYF. The CDR3 nucleotides read TGTGCCCTTCGGACAGGGGGCTACGAGCAGTACTTC.

The chain is built from TRBV2 and TRBJ1-2, with 7 bases aligning to TRBD1. Per germline, CDR1 SNHLY and CDR2 FYNNEI. Unmatched junction bases numbered 10, after V lost 9 bases and J lost 3 bases. This CDR3 region has 14 residues. The CDR3 region has the DNA TGTGCCAGTCTTCCTAACAGGGGCGACTATGGCTACACCTTC. Its protein is CASLPNRGDYGYTF. Full variable domain (outside the CDR3, taken from reference TRBV2 and TRBJ1-2): EPEVTQTPSHQVTQMGQEVILRCVPISNHLYFYWYRQILGQKVEFLVSFYNNEISEKSEIFDDQFSVERPDGSNFTLKIRSTKLEDSAMYFCASLPNRGDYGYTFGSGTRLTVV.

The chain employs TRBV19 and TRBJ2-7; the D gene is possibly TRBD1 (6 bases). Germline V CDR1 and CDR2: LNHDA, SQIVND (reference sequence). The CDR3 runs to 15 residues. V lost 4 bases to trimming and J lost 4 bases, with 17 bases between them. The CDR3 sequence is CASSREPGQMYEQYF. For the CDR3, the DNA is TGTGCCAGTAGTAGAGAGCCCGGACAGATGTACGAGCAGTACTTC.

V and J are TRBV7-3 and TRBJ2-1; TRBD1 matches 7 bases. V shed 4 bases and J 10 bases; nucleotides not matched to a gene: 7. This CDR3 has 13 residues. The germline CDR1 and CDR2 sequences are SGHTA and FQGTGA. DNA of the CDR3: TGTGCCAGCAGCTCCATGCAGGGGGTGGAGCAGTTCTTC. Translated: CASSSMQGVEQFF.

The gene calls are TRBV29-1 and TRBJ1-1; D call uncertain. The ends were cut back, 3 bases at V and 11 bases at J, with 4 bases in the middle. The germline CDR1 and CDR2 sequences are SQVTM and ANQGSEA. The CDR3 contains 8 residues. In DNA, the CDR3 is TGCAGCGTTGAGGGCGCTTTCTTT. Protein sequence: CSVEGAFF.

This sequence joins TRBV18 and TRBJ1-1, with TRBD1 as a possible D gene (5 bases). The germline V gene has CDR1 KGHSH and CDR2 LQKENI. The V and J ends lost 0 bases and 3 bases respectively, with 14 bases between them. This CDR3 is 16 amino acids long. CDR3 sequence (DNA): TGTGCCAGCTCACCACCAAGGGGAGGTTGGGACACTGAAGCTTTCTTT. This codes for CASSPPRGGWDTEAFF.

The chain employs TRBV5-1 and TRBJ2-1, with 10 bases lining up with TRBD1. The CDR3 covers 14 residues. CDR1 and CDR2 (germline): SGHRS, YFSETQ. The V and J ends lost 4 bases and 5 bases, in that order; junction bases with no gene match: 3. CDR3 sequence (DNA): TGCGCCAGCAGCAGGGACAGGGGACACAATGAGCAGTTCTTC. Its protein product is CASSRDRGHNEQFF. Based on the CDR3 plus reference TRBV5-1 and TRBJ2-1, the full variable domain is KAGVTQTPRYLIKTRGQQVTLSCSPISGHRSVSWYQQTPGQGLQFLFEYFSETQRNKGNFPGRFSGRQFSNSRSEMNVSTLELGDSALYLCASSRDRGHNEQFFGPGTRLTVL.

The chain employs TRBV25-1 and TRBJ2-5; D is perhaps TRBD2 (7 bases). The V gene lost 3 bases and the J gene lost 0 bases, with 17 bases spanning the gap. The germline gives CDR1 MGHDK, CDR2 SYGVNS. CDR3 length: 17 amino acids. CDR3 in amino acids: CASSEGWGGPDQETQYF. CDR3 nucleotides: TGTGCCAGCAGTGAGGGCTGGGGGGGCCCAGACCAAGAGACCCAGTACTTC.

J is TRBJ2-7 and V is TRBV5-6; D is possibly TRBD2 (6 bases). The V end lost 0 bases, the J end lost 1 base, and 11 bases lay between the germline ends. The CDR3 sequence is 15 residues long. CDR1 is SGHDT, CDR2 YYEEEE, per germline. CDR3 region: CASSLVSGGSYEQYF. The CDR3, as DNA: TGTGCCAGCAGCTTGGTTTCCGGGGGTTCCTACGAGCAGTACTTC.

The rearrangement links TRBV4-1 to TRBJ2-7; D call uncertain. The CDR3 contains 17 residues. Between the trimmed V and J ends, which lost 0 bases and 4 bases, there was a span of 19 bases. Germline V lookup: CDR1 MGHRA, CDR2 YSYEKL. The CDR3 protein is CASSQDFDTQRSYEQYF. The CDR3, as DNA: TGCGCCAGCAGCCAAGATTTCGACACCCAACGATCTTACGAGCAGTACTTC.

The V and J genes are TRBV5-1 and TRBJ1-1; unclear D gene. Germline CDR1 reads SGHRS; CDR2 reads YFSETQ. The CDR3 totals 13 residues. Trimming pared 2 bases from V and 0 bases from J, leaving 5 bases between. The CDR3 bases are TGCGCCAGCAGCTTAACAGTGAACACTGAAGCTTTCTTT. This codes for CASSLTVNTEAFF.

The chain combines TRBV10-3 with TRBJ1-1; 8 positions match TRBD1. Germline V gives CDR1 ENHRY, CDR2 SYGVKD. J was trimmed by 5 bases and V by 5 bases; bases with no gene match: 4. The CDR3 has 13 amino acids. The DNA for the CDR3 is TGTGCCATCAGTTGGACAGGGAGGACTGAAGCTTTCTTT. Protein: CAISWTGRTEAFF.